Listed here are 9 T cell receptor beta chains from one sample, sequenced in a study of T cells after yellow fever vaccination (dated by TCRdb to about 2019). Library prep was done by 5' RACE. The reads were generated on an Illumina NovaSeq 6000. The public reads were quality trimmed at Q25 with fastp and then assembled into clones with MiXCR by TCRdb, keeping productive beta chains. Each CDR3 protein appears once, grouped with its most common genes and DNA. The sample table contains under 350,000 distinct CDR3 sequences; only one count was recorded for over 3.5% of them. Under 30% of the sample lies in the top ten. The sample's treatment or condition label, decoded: live attenuated yellow fever vaccine strain. Source: PBMCs, taken 5 days after the yellow fever booster vaccination. All receptors derive from a man younger than 35 who received the YFV17D yellow fever vaccine.

J is TRBJ2-3 and V is TRBV25-1; 8 nucleotides align to TRBD2. Germline loops: CDR1 MGHDK, CDR2 SYGVNS. J lost 4 bases, V lost 2 bases, and 2 bases had no gene match. The CDR3 is 14 residues long. This CDR3 is CASSEILAADTQYF. The CDR3 region has the DNA TGTGCCAGCAGTGAAATACTAGCGGCAGATACGCAGTATTTT.

In this sample, this clonotype turned up many times. The rearrangement links TRBV12-3 or TRBV12-4 to TRBJ1-1, with D perhaps TRBD1 (6 bases). The CDR3 is 14 amino acids. V lost 2 bases to trimming and J lost 5 bases, with 12 bases between them. CDR3 loop: CASSLLQGYTEAFF. DNA for the CDR3: TGTGCCAGCAGTTTATTACAGGGCTATACTGAAGCTTTCTTT.

The chain is built from TRBV7-2 and TRBJ2-5; the D is unclear. Per germline, CDR1 SGHTA and CDR2 FQGNSA. The V end lost 2 bases, the J end lost 2 bases, and 12 bases lay between the germline ends. The CDR3 covers 15 residues. The CDR3 loop is CASSLWSGRQETQYF. CDR3 sequence (DNA): TGTGCCAGCAGCTTATGGTCTGGCAGACAAGAGACCCAGTACTTC. Full variable domain (rest looked up from reference TRBV7-2 and TRBJ2-5): GAGVSQSPSNKVTEKGKDVELRCDPISGHTALYWYRQSLGQGLEFLIYFQGNSAPDKSGLPSDRFSAERTGGSVSTLTIQRTQQEDSAVYLCASSLWSGRQETQYFGPGTRLLVL.

This clonotype appeared many times. The chain joins TRBV12-3 or TRBV12-4 to TRBJ1-2; unclear D gene. The length of the CDR3 is 13 residues. V was cut by 6 bases and J by 8 bases, with 16 bases left in between. Written as DNA, the CDR3 is TGTGCCAGCAGCCGCAAAATGGGGTTAGGCTACACCTTC. It codes for CASSRKMGLGYTF.

The chain has TRBV4-1 and TRBJ1-3; TRBD1 might be the D (5 bases). Germline V gene lookup returns CDR1 MGHRA and CDR2 YSYEKL. V lost 0 bases to trimming and J lost 0 bases, with 18 bases between them. The CDR3 totals 19 residues. The CDR3 nucleotides read TGCGCCAGCAGCCAAGATCCAGGGTGGGGACTCAACTCTGGAAACACCATATATTTT. This translates into CASSQDPGWGLNSGNTIYF.

The rearrangement joins TRBV20-1 to TRBJ2-1; no firm D call. Germline loops: CDR1 DFQATT, CDR2 SNEGSKA (reference sequence). CDR3 size: 12 residues. V lost 2 bases and J 7 bases, leaving 9 bases between the germline ends. The CDR3 sequence is CSARTRQNEQFF. The DNA of the CDR3 is TGCAGTGCTAGAACCCGACAAAATGAGCAGTTCTTC.

This clonotype occurred many times. The V call is TRBV5-5, the J call TRBJ2-7; 8 bases map to TRBD1. The CDR3 extends over 14 amino acids. Per germline, CDR1 SGHKS and CDR2 YYEKEE (reference sequence). V gave up 3 bases and J gave up 1 base; unmatched junction bases: 3. The CDR3 sequence: CASSWGQASYEQYV. The CDR3 DNA is TGTGCCAGCAGCTGGGGACAGGCATCCTACGAGCAGTACGTC.

This clonotype turned up a few times. V and J are TRBV3-1 and TRBJ2-3; a weak D match, TRBD1 (6 bases). The CDR3 consists of 13 residues. Germline V gene data show CDR1 as LGHDT and CDR2 as YNNKEL (reference sequence). V lost 4 bases, J lost 11 bases, and 16 bases lay in between. The CDR3 loop reads CASSPRDILMQYF. The CDR3 bases are TGTGCCAGCAGCCCCCGGGACATATTAATGCAGTATTTT.

In this sample, this clonotype turned up many times. The chain carries TRBV7-9 and TRBJ2-5; 9 positions match TRBD1. The CDR3 contains 16 residues. Looked up from germline, CDR1 is SEHNR and CDR2 is FQNEAQ (reference sequence). Trimming at V came to 4 bases and at J to 1 base, leaving 7 bases not matched to a gene. The DNA of the CDR3 is TGTGCCAGCAGCTCCCTGGGACAGGGTATCCAAGAGACCCAGTACTTC. Amino acids: CASSSLGQGIQETQYF.